This TCR beta chain was found in a study of human T cells and chemical hapten exposure. TCRdb re-analysed the RACE reads in MiXCR, keeping a single row per CDR3 protein. The sample lists 55,000 to 75,000 distinct CDR3 sequences; approximately 13% were seen once. Time point specified: patch test 3, about 24 weeks after DPC sensitization. Treatment meaning: therapeutic diphenylcyclopropenone sensitization with weekly scalp DPC. This CDR3 contains 12 residues. Trimming removed 5 bases at V and 1 base at J, with 5 bases between. Germline assignment: CDR1 SGHTA and CDR2 FQGNSA. This clonotype was picked up many times.

The receptor was derived from a man aged 25 to 40 with alopecia areata. Some clones in this sample may be carry-over from other donors' samples. Sequencing used whole blood, obtained in connection with sensitization to the hapten diphenylcyclopropenone (DPC). The chain joins TRBV7-2 to TRBJ2-5; D is uncertain. CDR3 sequence reads: CASSRAQETQYF. The CDR3 bases are TGTGCCAGCAGCCGGGCCCAAGAGACCCAGTACTTC.